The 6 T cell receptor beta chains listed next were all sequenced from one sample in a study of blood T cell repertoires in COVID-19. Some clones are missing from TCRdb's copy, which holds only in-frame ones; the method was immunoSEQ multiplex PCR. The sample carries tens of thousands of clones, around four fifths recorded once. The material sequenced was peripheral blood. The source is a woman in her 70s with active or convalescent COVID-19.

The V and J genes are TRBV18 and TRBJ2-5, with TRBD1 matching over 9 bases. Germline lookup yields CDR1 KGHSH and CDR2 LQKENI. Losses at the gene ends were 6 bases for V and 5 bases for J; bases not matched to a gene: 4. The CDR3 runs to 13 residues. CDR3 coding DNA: TGTGCCAGCTCGGGACAGGGTGAGGAGACCCAGTACTTC. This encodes CASSGQGEETQYF.

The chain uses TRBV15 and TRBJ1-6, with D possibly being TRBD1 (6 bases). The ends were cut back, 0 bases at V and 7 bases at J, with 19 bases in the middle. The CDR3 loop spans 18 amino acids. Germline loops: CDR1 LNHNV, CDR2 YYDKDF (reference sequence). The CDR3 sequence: CATSRDLSAEDRNSPLHF. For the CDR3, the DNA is TGTGCCACCAGCAGAGATTTGTCCGCCGAGGACAGAAATTCACCCCTCCACTTT.

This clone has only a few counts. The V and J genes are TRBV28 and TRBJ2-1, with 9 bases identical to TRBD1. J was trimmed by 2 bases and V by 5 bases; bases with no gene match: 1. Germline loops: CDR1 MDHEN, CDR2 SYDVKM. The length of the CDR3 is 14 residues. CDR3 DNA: TGTGCCAGCAGTCGACAGGGGGCCTACAATGAGCAGTTCTTC. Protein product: CASSRQGAYNEQFF.

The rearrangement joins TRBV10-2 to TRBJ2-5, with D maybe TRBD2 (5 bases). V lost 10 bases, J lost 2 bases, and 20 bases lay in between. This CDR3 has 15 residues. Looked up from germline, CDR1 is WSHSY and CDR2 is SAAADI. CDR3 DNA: TGCGCCACCGGTTTGGGTGTAGGGAGTCAAGAGACCCAGTACTTC. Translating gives CATGLGVGSQETQYF.

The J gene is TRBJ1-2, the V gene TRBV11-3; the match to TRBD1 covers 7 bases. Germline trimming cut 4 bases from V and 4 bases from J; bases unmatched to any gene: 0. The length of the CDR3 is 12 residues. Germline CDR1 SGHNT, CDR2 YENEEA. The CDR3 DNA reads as TGTGCCAGCAGCTCAGGGGGCTATGGCTACACCTTC. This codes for CASSSGGYGYTF.

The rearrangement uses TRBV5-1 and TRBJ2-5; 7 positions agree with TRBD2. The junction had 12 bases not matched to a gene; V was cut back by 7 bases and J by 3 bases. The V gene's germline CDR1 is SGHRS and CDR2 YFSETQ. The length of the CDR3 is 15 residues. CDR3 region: CASRLGGGIKETQYF. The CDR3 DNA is TGCGCCAGCCGACTTGGCGGGGGAATAAAAGAGACCCAGTACTTC.